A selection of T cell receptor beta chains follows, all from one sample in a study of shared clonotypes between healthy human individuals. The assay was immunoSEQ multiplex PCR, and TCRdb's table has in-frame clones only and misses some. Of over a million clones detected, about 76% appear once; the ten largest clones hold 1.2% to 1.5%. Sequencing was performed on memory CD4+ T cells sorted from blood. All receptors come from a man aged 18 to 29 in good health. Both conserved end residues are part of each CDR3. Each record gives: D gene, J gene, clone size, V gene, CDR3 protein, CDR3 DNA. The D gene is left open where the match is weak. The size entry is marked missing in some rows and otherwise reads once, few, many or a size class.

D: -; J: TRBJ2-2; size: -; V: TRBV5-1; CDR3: CASSLALAGLAGELFF; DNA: TGCGCCAGCAGCTTGGCCTTGGCGGGCCTCGCCGGGGAGCTGTTTTTT
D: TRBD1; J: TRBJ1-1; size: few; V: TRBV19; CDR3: CASSTGVWSTEAFF; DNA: TGTGCCAGTAGCACAGGGGTATGGTCCACTGAAGCTTTCTTT
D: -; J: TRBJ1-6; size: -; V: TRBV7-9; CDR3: CASSLTNSPLHF; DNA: TGTGCCAGCAGCTTGACAAATTCACCCCTCCACTTT
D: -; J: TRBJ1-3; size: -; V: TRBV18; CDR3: CASSPGAVSGNTIYF; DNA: TGTGCCAGCTCACCCGGGGCCGTCTCTGGAAACACCATATATTTT
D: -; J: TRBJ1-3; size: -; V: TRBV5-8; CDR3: CASSLSGGSGNTIYF; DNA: TGTGCCAGCAGCCTGTCTGGAGGGTCTGGAAACACCATATATTTT
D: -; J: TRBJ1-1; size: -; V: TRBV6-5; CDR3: CASRRPVTNTEAFF; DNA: TGTGCCAGCAGACGACCTGTTACGAACACTGAAGCTTTCTTT
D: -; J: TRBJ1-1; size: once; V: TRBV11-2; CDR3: CASSPSGSEAFF; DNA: TGTGCCAGCAGCCCCTCGGGCAGTGAAGCTTTCTTT
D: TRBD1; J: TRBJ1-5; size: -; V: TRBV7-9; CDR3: CASSPDRDDQPQHF; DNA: TGTGCCAGCAGCCCGGACAGGGATGATCAGCCCCAGCATTTT
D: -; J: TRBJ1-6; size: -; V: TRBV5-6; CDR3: CASSVRVSPLHF; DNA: TGTGCCAGCAGTGTCAGGGTTTCACCCCTCCACTTT
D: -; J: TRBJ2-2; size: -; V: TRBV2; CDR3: CASRPQDVGGELFF; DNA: TGTGCCAGCAGACCCCAGGACGTCGGCGGGGAGCTGTTTTTT
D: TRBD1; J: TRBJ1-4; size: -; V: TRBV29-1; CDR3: CSVEGRAGGGEKLFF; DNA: TGCAGCGTTGAAGGACGGGCAGGGGGAGGTGAAAAACTGTTTTTT
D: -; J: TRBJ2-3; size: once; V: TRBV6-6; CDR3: CASSRYYSHITDTQYF; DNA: TGTGCCAGCAGTCGGTACTATAGTCATATCACAGATACGCAGTATTTT
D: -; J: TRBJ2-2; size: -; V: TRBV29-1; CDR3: CSVGTGATKGGELFF; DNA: TGCAGCGTGGGGACTGGGGCTACTAAAGGCGGGGAGCTGTTTTTT
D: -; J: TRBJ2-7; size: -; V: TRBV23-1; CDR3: CASSQSTFCVRQGNLYEQYF; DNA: TGCGCCAGCAGTCAATCCACCTTTTGCGTGAGGCAGGGGAACCTCTACGAGCAGTACTTC
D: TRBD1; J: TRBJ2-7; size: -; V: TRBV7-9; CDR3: CASSHGLGTGNYEQYF; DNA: TGTGCCAGCAGCCACGGTCTTGGGACAGGGAACTACGAGCAGTACTTC
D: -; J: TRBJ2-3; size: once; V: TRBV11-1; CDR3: CASSLGGGVTDTQYF; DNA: TGTGCCAGCAGCCTGGGGGGCGGGGTTACAGATACGCAGTATTTT
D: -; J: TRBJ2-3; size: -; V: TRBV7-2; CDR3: CAGAQGGSSDTQYF; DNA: TGTGCCGGGGCCCAAGGGGGGAGTTCAGATACGCAGTATTTT
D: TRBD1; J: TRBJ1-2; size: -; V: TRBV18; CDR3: CASSLDRNYGYTF; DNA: TGTGCCAGCTCATTGGACAGGAACTATGGCTACACCTTC
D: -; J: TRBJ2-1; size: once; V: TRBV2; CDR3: CASRLGPPNEQFF; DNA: TGTGCCAGCCGCTTGGGACCCCCCAATGAGCAGTTCTTC
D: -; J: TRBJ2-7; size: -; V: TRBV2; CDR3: CASRRFRGPPYEQYF; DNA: TGTGCCAGCAGAAGATTCAGGGGACCTCCCTACGAGCAGTACTTC
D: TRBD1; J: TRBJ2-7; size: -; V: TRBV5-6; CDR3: CASSRQGARDEQYF; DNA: TGTGCCAGCAGCAGACAGGGGGCGCGGGACGAGCAGTACTTC
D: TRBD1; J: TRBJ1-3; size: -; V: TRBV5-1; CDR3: CASSPGQGQGNTIYF; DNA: TGCGCCAGCAGCCCCGGACAGGGGCAAGGAAACACCATATATTTT
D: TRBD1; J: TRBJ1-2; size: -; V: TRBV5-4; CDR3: CASSLQGSVYGYTF; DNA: TGTGCCAGCAGCTTACAGGGGTCGGTCTATGGCTACACCTTC
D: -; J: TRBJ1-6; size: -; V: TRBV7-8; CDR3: CASSLTEGDNSPLHF; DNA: TGTGCCAGCAGCTTAACCGAGGGAGACAATTCACCCCTCCACTTT
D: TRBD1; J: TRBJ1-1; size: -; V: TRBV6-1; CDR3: CASNPQGANTEAFF; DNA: TGTGCCAGCAATCCACAGGGGGCGAACACTGAAGCTTTCTTT
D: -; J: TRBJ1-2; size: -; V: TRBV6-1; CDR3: CASSRGGNYGYTF; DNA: TGTGCCAGCAGTCGCGGAGGGAACTATGGCTACACCTTC
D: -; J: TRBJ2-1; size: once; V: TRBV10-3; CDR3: CAISRTERDNEQFF; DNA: TGTGCCATCAGCAGGACTGAAAGAGATAATGAGCAGTTCTTC
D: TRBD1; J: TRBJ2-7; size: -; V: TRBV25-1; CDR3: CASSQQGTGGGEQYF; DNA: TGTGCCAGCAGCCAACAGGGGACAGGGGGCGGCGAGCAGTACTTC
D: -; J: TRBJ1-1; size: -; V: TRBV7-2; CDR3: CASSFASGNTEAFF; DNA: TGTGCCAGCAGCTTCGCCTCCGGGAACACTGAAGCTTTCTTT
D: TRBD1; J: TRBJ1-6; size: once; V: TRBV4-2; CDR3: CASSRTGTGPNSPLHF; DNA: TGTGCCAGCAGCCGAACCGGGACAGGGCCCAATTCACCCCTCCACTTT
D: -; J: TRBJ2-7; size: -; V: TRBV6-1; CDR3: CASSENRGEQYF; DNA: TGTGCCAGCAGTGAAAATCGGGGCGAGCAGTACTTC
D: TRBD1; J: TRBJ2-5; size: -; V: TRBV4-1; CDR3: CASSQSGQGKGSRETQYF; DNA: TGCGCCAGCAGCCAATCGGGACAGGGGAAGGGGAGCAGAGAGACCCAGTACTTC
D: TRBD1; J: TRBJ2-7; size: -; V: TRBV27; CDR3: CATLPKRTGGGNEQYF; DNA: TGTGCCACCCTACCCAAACGGACAGGGGGAGGGAACGAGCAGTACTTC
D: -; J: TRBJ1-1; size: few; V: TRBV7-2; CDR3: CASSLGEGTEAFF; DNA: TGTGCCAGCAGCTTAGGAGAAGGCACTGAAGCTTTCTTT
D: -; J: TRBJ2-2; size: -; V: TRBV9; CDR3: CASSPRGVDTGELFF; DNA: TGTGCCAGCAGCCCTCGGGGAGTGGACACCGGGGAGCTGTTTTTT
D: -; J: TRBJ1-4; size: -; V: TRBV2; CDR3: CASSPQGWANEKLFF; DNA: TGTGCCAGCAGCCCGCAGGGGTGGGCTAATGAAAAACTGTTTTTT